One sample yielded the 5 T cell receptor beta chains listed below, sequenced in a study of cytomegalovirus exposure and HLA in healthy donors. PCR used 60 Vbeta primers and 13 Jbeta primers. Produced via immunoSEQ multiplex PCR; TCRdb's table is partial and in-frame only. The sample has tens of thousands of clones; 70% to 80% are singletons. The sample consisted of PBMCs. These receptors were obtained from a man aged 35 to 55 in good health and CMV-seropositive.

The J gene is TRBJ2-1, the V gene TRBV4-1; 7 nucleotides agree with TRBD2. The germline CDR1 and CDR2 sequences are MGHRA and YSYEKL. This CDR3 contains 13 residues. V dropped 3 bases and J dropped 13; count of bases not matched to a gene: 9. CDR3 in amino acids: CASSQGGRASQFF. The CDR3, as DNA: TGCGCCAGCAGCCAGGGGGGGAGGGCCTCTCAGTTCTTC.

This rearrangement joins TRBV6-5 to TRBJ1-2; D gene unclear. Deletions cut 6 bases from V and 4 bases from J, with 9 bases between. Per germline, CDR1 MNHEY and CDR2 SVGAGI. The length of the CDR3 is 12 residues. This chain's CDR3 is CASRLRGYGYTF. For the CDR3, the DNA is TGTGCCAGCAGGTTGCGGGGCTATGGCTACACCTTC.

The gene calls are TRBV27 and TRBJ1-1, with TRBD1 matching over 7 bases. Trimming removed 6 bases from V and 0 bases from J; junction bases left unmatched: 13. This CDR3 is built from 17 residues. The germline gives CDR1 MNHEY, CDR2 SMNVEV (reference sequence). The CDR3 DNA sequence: TGTGCCAGCAGCCCTACCCGACAGGGCTTTGTGAACACTGAAGCTTTCTTT. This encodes CASSPTRQGFVNTEAFF.

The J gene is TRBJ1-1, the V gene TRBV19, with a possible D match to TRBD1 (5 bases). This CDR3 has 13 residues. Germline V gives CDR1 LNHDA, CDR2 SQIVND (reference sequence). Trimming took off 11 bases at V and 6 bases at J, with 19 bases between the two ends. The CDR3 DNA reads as TGTGCCGAATACGACAGCCTCTCGGCTGAAGCTTTCTTT. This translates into CAEYDSLSAEAFF.

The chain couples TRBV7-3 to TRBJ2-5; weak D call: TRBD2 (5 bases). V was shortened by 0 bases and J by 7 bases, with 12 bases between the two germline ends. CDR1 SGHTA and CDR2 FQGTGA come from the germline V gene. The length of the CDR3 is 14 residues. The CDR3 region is CASSLTLDEGTQYF. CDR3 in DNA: TGTGCCAGCAGCTTAACGTTGGACGAGGGGACCCAGTACTTC.